The entry below describes one TCR beta chain. Antigen unknown. The CDR3 spans 14 residues. V dropped 4 bases and J dropped 5; count of bases not matched to a gene: 5. The germline V gene encodes CDR1 SNHLY and CDR2 FYNNEI. Repertoires were generated with immunoSEQ multiplex PCR, while TCRdb's copy carries only in-frame clones and drops some. The sample holds about 88,000 clones, roughly 84% seen once. This record belongs to a study of OX40 agonist ivuxolimab in advanced cancers. As for the study in general: The drug used for patients, ivuxolimab, was an agonistic anti-OX40 (CD134) antibody. Across the patients, intravenous ivuxolimab was delivered every 2 weeks at 0.01 to 10 mg/kg.

General study findings and limits: Circulating CD4+ and CD8+ T cells showed clonal expansion by week 6 at 0.1 to 3.0 mg/kg. Some nonresponders also had low normalized T-cell clonal expansion.

The sample consisted of CD4+ or CD8+ T cells sorted from blood, taken in a trial of the OX40 agonist ivuxolimab. This sequence joins TRBV2 and TRBJ2-4, with 7 nucleotides matching TRBD1. This receptor was taken from an adult with an advanced solid tumor such as melanoma, head and neck, liver or kidney cancer. CDR3 residues: CASSGQGLENIQYF. CDR3 DNA: TGTGCCAGCAGTGGACAGGGTCTTGAAAACATTCAGTACTTC.